This T cell receptor beta chain was recovered during a study of tumor-infiltrating lymphocytes in primary liver carcinoma (dated by TCRdb to about 2017). In terms of the full investigation: The five patients, three men and two women aged 30 to 69 years, had hepatocellular carcinoma (four) or combined HCC and intrahepatic cholangiocarcinoma (one). The tumors of the five patients were staged as T1-T3 N0M0, with maximum diameters ranging from roughly 4 to 11 cm. Samples yielded roughly 3.65 to 7.5 million productive TCRbeta reads; read depth did not differ significantly between tissue types. Across five regions of each liver tumor, along with adjacent normal tissue and blood, the study brought together TCRbeta repertoire sequencing, expression microarrays and whole-exome sequencing. A total of some 35 specimens from 5 patients underwent TCRbeta repertoire sequencing, comprising 25 or so tumor regions, 5 adjacent noncancerous liver tissues and 5 peripheral blood samples. To link TCRbeta repertoire diversity with the local molecular phenotype, the approximately 27 tumor region samples were profiled using Agilent mRNA microarrays. Repertoires from technical replicates were highly reproducible, with mean shared-clone rates approximately 0.92 and correlation coefficients above 0.95. The study at large found these results: Only the TCR beta chain was sequenced, which likely underestimates true repertoire diversity because unpaired alpha chains were not captured. Repertoire overlap was higher between tumor regions (mean roughly 35%) than tumor-adjacent (approximately 17%) or tumor-blood (approximately 15%) pairs, consistent with antigen-driven expansion. Compared with blood, tumors had a significantly larger share of the repertoire taken up by the top 250 clones (p = 0.039). Only about 7-25% of top clones were found in all five regions of a tumor, suggesting spatial heterogeneity of tumor-infiltrating T cells. The study included only four to six patients, and the authors note findings should be validated in a larger study. Comparison of CD4+ and CD8+ T cell repertoires was precluded by the use of bulk unsorted samples.

Comments on this clonotype: It has no known antigen specificity. One end of the junction does not line up with germline, which may come from a read error.

There are 16 amino acids in the CDR3, from cysteine to phenylalanine inclusive. The DNA shown is the 48-base CDR3, in frame from base 1. As encoded in the germline V gene (reference sequence), CDR1 is SGHAT while CDR2 is FQDESV. Without any cell sorting, total RNA and DNA were extracted together from about 19-30 mg of bulk tissue using the AllPrep DNA/RNA mini kit. Between late 2015 and March 2016, roughly 5 patients in China with histopathologically diagnosed primary liver carcinoma had their tumors surgically resected. Chronic HBV infection was present in the patients, and the patients were treatment-naive at sampling. Each tumor was sampled at five spatially separated regions: the superior, inferior, left-lateral and right-lateral poles and the tumor centre. Histological examination found more than 90% viable tumor cells in every tumor sample. Pieces of fresh tumor and adjacent tissue were cut in half, with one half kept in RNAlater at -80 degrees C and the other half sent for histology.

A constant-region primer and ProtoScript II reverse transcriptase were used to reverse-transcribe TCRbeta-specific cDNA from roughly 0.55 ug total RNA. Construction of the TCRbeta libraries relied on three nested rounds of multiplex PCR, following a slightly modified ARM-PCR procedure. The first two PCR rounds used multiplex TRBV1-TRBV30 forward primers with a Cbeta reverse primer, each for 10 cycles. Sample barcodes and Illumina adapters were added in a final 25-cycle PCR with Deep VentR polymerase. Amplicons of 200-500 bp were gel-purified with a QIAquick gel extraction kit before sequencing. An Illumina HiSeq 2500 was used to sequence the TCRbeta amplicons, generating 250-bp paired-end reads. The study's processing was this. Quality trimming of reads was performed with Trimmomatic v0.33, and paired reads were merged with FLASH v1.2.11 so that full CDR3 sequences could be recovered. MiGEC v1.2.1b assigned V, D and J germline segments to the rearranged TCRbeta sequences. Clonotype statistics and Shannon-Wiener diversity indices were computed with VDJtools v1.0.0. Except for diversity analysis, only each sample's 250 most abundant clonotypes were used in subsequent analyses to reduce sampling bias. Using fastp trimming at Q25 and MiXCR clonotype assembly, TCRdb reanalyzed the public sequencing data and kept in-frame beta chains. Each CDR3 protein gets just one entry, which takes the most common genes and DNA from the rows behind it. The V and J calls and clone size come from TCRdb's table, not from the authors' own analysis. The sample includes around 190,000 distinct CDR3 sequences, with approximately 86% observed a single time. The top ten constitute roughly 18% of the sample.

The receptor was derived from a man aged 35-49 years with primary liver carcinoma and hepatitis B virus infection. The sequencing input was tumor tissue from primary liver carcinoma. In this chain, TRBV11-1 is recombined with TRBJ2-5; 10 middle bases align to TRBD1. The CDR3 protein sequence reads: CASSQGQGVIQETKCF. In nucleotides, the sequence is TGCGCCAGCAGCCAAGGACAGGGGGTAATTCAAGAGACCAAGTGCTTC.